This T cell receptor (beta chain) is drawn from a study of blood T cell repertoires in COVID-19. At the level of the study: Samples representing acute and convalescent COVID-19 were sourced from the United States, Italy and Spain. Sample material is recorded as cDNA or gDNA derived from T cells, B-cell-depleted T cells, or PBMCs.

As processed by the authors: How many nucleated cells were present was estimated from reference gene primer amplification. This table comes from immunoSEQ multiplex PCR, and its TCRdb copy is limited to in-frame clones, with some not included. V and J calls and clone size are as listed in that table; D and trimming were resolved from the DNA. The sample has more than 55,000 clones; around 88% are singletons. This CDR3 region has 14 residues. There are a few counts of this clone. This TCR was recovered from a woman in her 70s with acute or convalescent COVID-19. What was sequenced was peripheral blood. The chain recombines TRBV21-1 with TRBJ1-2. TRBV21-1 is labeled a pseudogene. The DNA for the CDR3 is TGTGCCAGCACGGGAGGGAGAAGCGACTATGGCTACACCTTC. This translates into CASTGGRSDYGYTF.